The TCR beta chain under discussion was sequenced for a study of T cell repertoires in cytomegalovirus infection (dated by TCRdb to about 2019). About the full investigation: Peptide stimulations targeted recently identified HLA-C-restricted CMV epitopes, whose presentation resists viral immunomodulation, together with well-studied HLA-B-restricted epitopes. Donor HLA type was relevant to the analysis, as public TCR beta signatures indicated carriage of CMV infection together with the matching HLA type. Overall results and qualifications from the work: The ex vivo response was dominated by HLA-C-restricted CMV-specific TCR beta clonotypes, which also provided the single most frequent clonotype in two of eight donors. In both this cohort and an independent roughly 330-donor cohort, the cumulative frequency of public TCR beta family members distinguished carriers of CMV infection plus the relevant HLA type.

The listed sequencing device is Illumina HiSeq 1500. The public sequencing data were trimmed at Q25 with fastp and processed into clonotypes with MiXCR by TCRdb, which kept only in-frame beta chains. Merged by CDR3 protein, the rows form single entries marked with the most common genes and DNA. Recorded for this sample are around 360,000 distinct CDR3 sequences; just under 35% of them occurred a single time. Jointly, the top ten make up approximately 15% of the sample. About this clonotype: Its binding antigen is unknown. The input lacks base qualities; no much larger clone sits a single base away.

Read against the paper, the sample's treatment or condition label means: in vitro stimulation with specific CMV peptide epitopes to enrich CMV-specific T cells. The sample was cultured PBMCs, taken from culture after CMV antigen stimulation. This receptor was identified in a human donor in good health (CMV status not recorded). Some clones in this sample may be carry-over from other donors' samples.

The CDR3 protein: CASSSKMNTEAFF. At the DNA level, the sequence is TGTGCCAGCAGCTCCAAGATGAACACTGAAGCTTTCTTT. The receptor chain draws on TRBV7-2 and TRBJ1-1, with the D gene too uncertain to name. Per the germline V gene, SGHTA is the CDR1 and FQGNSA is the CDR2. Including cysteine and phenylalanine, the CDR3 has 13 amino acids. Only the CDR3 part of the read is kept: 39 bases, read in frame from the first base. At the junction V is shortened by 4 bases and J by 0 bases, with 6 bases in between.